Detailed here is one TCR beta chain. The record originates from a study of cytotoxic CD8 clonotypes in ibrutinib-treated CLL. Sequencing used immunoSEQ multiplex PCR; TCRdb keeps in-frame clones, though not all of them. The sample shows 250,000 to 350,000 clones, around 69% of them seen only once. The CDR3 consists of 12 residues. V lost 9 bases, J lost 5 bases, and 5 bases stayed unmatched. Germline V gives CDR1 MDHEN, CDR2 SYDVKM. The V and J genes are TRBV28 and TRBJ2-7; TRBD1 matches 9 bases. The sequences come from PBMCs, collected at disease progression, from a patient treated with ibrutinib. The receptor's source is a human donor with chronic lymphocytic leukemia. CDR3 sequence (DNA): TGTGCCAGTCGGACAGGGGTCCACGAGCAGTACTTC. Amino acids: CASRTGVHEQYF.